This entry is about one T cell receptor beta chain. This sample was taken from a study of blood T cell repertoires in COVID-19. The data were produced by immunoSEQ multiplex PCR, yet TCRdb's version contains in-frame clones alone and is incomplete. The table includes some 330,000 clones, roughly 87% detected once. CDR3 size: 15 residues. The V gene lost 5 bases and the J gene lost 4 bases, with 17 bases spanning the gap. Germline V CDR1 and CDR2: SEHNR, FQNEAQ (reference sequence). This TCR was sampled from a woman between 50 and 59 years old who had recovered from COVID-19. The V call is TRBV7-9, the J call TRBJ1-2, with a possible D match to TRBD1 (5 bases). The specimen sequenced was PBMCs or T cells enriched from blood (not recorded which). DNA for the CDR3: TGTGCCAGCAGCCCCGACGGGGGTTCCTTCTATGGCTACACCTTC. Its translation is CASSPDGGSFYGYTF.